The source of this T cell receptor (beta chain) is a study of cytomegalovirus exposure and HLA in healthy donors (dated by TCRdb to 2016 to 2017). About the full investigation: According to an earlier analysis of 587 of the donors, about 179 million T cells yielded some 120 million unique TCR beta sequences and about 280 Gb of sequence data. About 330 gigabases of sequencing data and 70 million to 95 million unique TCR sequences made up an early release that covered 500 to 700 HLA-typed donors. The genetic ancestry cluster associated with self-reported Caucasian donors included roughly four fifths of the roughly 390 genotyped donors. The study was designed to test whether signatures of past pathogen exposure could be identified by cataloging public T cell receptors. The study profiled the T cell repertoires of under 850 subjects by immunosequencing and related them to cytomegalovirus serostatus. Along with the roughly 670-subject first cohort, a separate validation cohort of over a hundred different subjects was used. To predict cytomegalovirus infection status, the study combined high-throughput TCR immunosequencing, statistical association of individual TCRs with disease status, and machine learning. To study patterns of TCR occurrence, a later analysis re-analyzed previously published TCR beta repertoires from more than 550 donors and added high-resolution HLA genotyping. The later analysis used no new phenotypic data to find candidate immune exposures, relying instead on TCR beta sequences and their occurrence across donors. An earlier analysis of nearly 600 of the donors applied high-throughput TCR beta sequencing to assess whether each TCR beta V gene segment acted as functional or pseudogenic. Donor age, sex, ethnicity and CMV serostatus were compiled alongside the repertoire data. A later genetic analysis used genome-wide SNP genotypes for about three fifths of the 666 donors, treating that subset as a discovery cohort. All discovery cohort repertoires had been generated using a single sequencing platform. HLA typing covered class I and class II loci at four-digit resolution. Typing coverage differed by locus: A, B, C, DRB1 and DQB1 were typed in roughly 620-630 donors, DQA1 in roughly 500, DPA1 in 600 to 610, and DPB1 in 450 to 490. Because of strong linkage in the cohort, four or five DR-DQ haplotypes were treated as single units for association and clustering. Across some 400 genotyped donors of the cohort, an average of about 220,000 unique TCR beta nucleotide sequences per donor were sequenced, and about a sixth of those sequences were non-productive.

The cohort comprised more than 550 healthy bone marrow donors. At the time of sampling, every cohort member was nominally healthy, though immune exposures that went unrecorded were likely present. The donor was CMV seropositive and was included in the group of 250 to 350 seropositive cohort members. Each donor provided a peripheral blood sample, and peripheral blood mononuclear cells were used for TCR beta sequencing. The Qiagen DNeasy Blood Extraction Kit was used to extract genomic DNA from the blood cell samples. The library was produced with the immunoSEQ multiplex PCR assay. For the multiplex PCR, a mixture combining 60 forward primers for TCR Vbeta segments and 13 reverse primers for TCR Jbeta segments was used. Amplification of the CDR3 region of rearranged TCR beta genes was performed with a multiplex PCR assay on genomic DNA. On the Illumina HiSeq System, the amplified TCR beta libraries were sequenced as 87-base-pair reads. The paper's processing steps were these. A later analysis counted approximately 74 million unique TCR beta chains across the 670 or so repertoires, and around 12 million of these chains were shared by at least two donors. To remove PCR and sequencing errors, raw reads were error-corrected and collapsed into unique sequences using a nearest-neighbor algorithm that merged closely related sequences. Alignment of CDR3 sequences to IMGT reference sequences was used to assign V, D and J gene segments. For a sequence to be retained, at least a six-nucleotide match to both a V gene segment and a J gene segment was required. Rearrangements were classified as productive when the CDR3 lacked stop codons and remained in frame with V and J, and all other rearrangements were classified as non-productive. Following IMGT convention, CDR3 was defined as the stretch from the second conserved V-encoded cysteine to the conserved J-encoded phenylalanine. Sequences without an unambiguous match to a single V gene segment were excluded from the earlier analysis of about 600 of the donors. An earlier analysis of several hundred of the donors called V segments functional above 56.7% productive rearrangements and segregating when the between-donor standard deviation exceeded 5%. A statistical classification framework was built for diagnosing cytomegalovirus status from the catalog of TCR beta chain sequences. V and J gene assignment, in a later analysis, came from comparing TCR nucleotide sequences with IMGT/GENE-DB human TR gene sequences. Using the TCRdist pipeline, a later analysis assigned CDR3 sequences along with most-parsimonious VDJ recombination scenarios. A later analysis defined each TCR beta chain by its CDR3 amino acid sequence plus V-gene family, and excluded reads lacking a unique V-gene family. A later analysis removed several hundred highly shared, low-generation-probability nucleotide sequences to deal with suspected cross-contamination and a sequencing artifact. A later analysis calculated a clonal expansion index for each public chain from normalized within-repertoire ranks of inferred template counts. In a later analysis, generation probabilities were computed with a VDJ recombination model fitted to out-of-frame rearrangements, and the resulting probabilities were checked against IGoR. Hypergeometric tests were used in a later analysis to score TCR-TCR, TCR-HLA and TCR-CMV co-occurrence, with a repertoire-size bias correction applied to the TCR pairs. False discovery rates were estimated in a later analysis by permuting HLA or CMV assignments 20 times. In a later analysis, co-occurring TCRs were grouped using DBSCAN, with TCRdist sequence similarity added in when clustering inside HLA-allele-positive subsets. Co-occurrence clustering excluded repertoires with fewer than 30,000 or more than 120,000 public chains, plus five with anomalous nucleotide sharing. The table was pulled from immuneACCESS by TCRdb, which kept in-frame rearrangements only. Such tables lose some clones; where checked, under half of the loss comes from unresolved V genes, and the rest has no known cause. That table is the source of V, J and clone size, and D and trimming were worked out from the DNA. The sample table contains 130,000 to 150,000 clones; only one count was recorded for around 80% of them. The biggest ten clones account for around 6.2% of the sample.

In the case of this clone: Its antigen is still unknown. Base-call qualities are not available, and no considerably larger clone is one nucleotide away.

General conclusions and limits of the study: In an earlier analysis of more than 500 of the donors, most TCR beta V segments appeared in productive rearrangements about 87% or about 30% of the time, broadly matching IMGT annotations. A further reported finding was that TCR beta sequences accurately predicted the HLA-A and HLA-B alleles for most subjects in the first cohort. Most TCR sequences were observed very rarely across donors, whereas some public TCRs were present in many individuals. Linkage disequilibrium might explain the correlated functional status among segregating V segments, but an unknown experimental factor could not be ruled out. In a later analysis, HLA-associated TCR beta chains showed more clonal expansion and lower generation probabilities than non-associated chains that were equally common. A cluster of highly shared sequence variants was judged likely to be a technical artifact of the sequencing pipeline. Strong co-occurrence of HLA alleles, especially DR and DQ, made assigning TCR associations to individual alleles difficult. Only TCR beta chains were sequenced in this cohort, and the absence of alpha or paired-chain data limited detectable features. The earlier analysis of about 600 of the donors excluded some 15 rarely observed V segments, including chromosome 9 orphons, because counts were too low. A later analysis reported that several top co-occurrence clusters appeared linked to parvovirus B19, influenza, CMV and Epstein-Barr virus. In vitro tests confirmed that three of the cytomegalovirus-associated TCR beta chains recognize cytomegalovirus antigens. HLA typing was unavailable for some donors at each locus, so association tests used only the typed subset. A later analysis associated 16,951 TCR beta sequences with specific HLA alleles at a false discovery rate of 0.05. In a later analysis, TCR association rates were found to vary across HLA loci, with the most associated TCRs seen for DRB1 alleles and the fewest for HLA-C alleles. The only immune exposure information available for the cohort was CMV serostatus. A later analysis found that most CMV-associated TCR beta chains appeared HLA-restricted, with HLA associations seemingly driven largely by CMV exposure. A later genetic analysis reported fewer N-insertions in productive TCRs among donors in an Asian-associated ancestry cluster than the roughly 640-donor mean. Roughly uniform sequencing depth across donors was assumed in presence/absence analyses, although this assumption may not hold. V-gene and J-gene trimming of TCR beta chains was associated with a missense DCLRE1C variant in a later genetic analysis, and the association was replicated in an independent cohort. The study listed 170 or so TCR beta chains as associated with cytomegalovirus. According to the authors, the approach could potentially be generalized to other disease states and immunological phenotypes. The classifier was reported to diagnose cytomegalovirus status with high specificity and sensitivity in both the original and validation cohorts.

The TCR comes from a young man in good health and CMV-seropositive. The sample taken for sequencing was PBMCs.

The CDR3 has the sequence CASSLGTRADTQYF. The nucleotide sequence reads TGTGCCAGCAGCTTAGGGACTAGGGCAGATACGCAGTATTTT. The V gene is TRBV13 and the J gene is TRBJ2-3, and the D gene may be TRBD2, 6 bases matching. The V and J ends are trimmed by 0 bases and 4 bases, leaving 8 bases between them. Reading the germline V gene (reference sequence) gives CDR1 PRHDT and CDR2 FYEKMQ. Including cysteine and phenylalanine, the CDR3 has 14 amino acids. Only the CDR3 portion is preserved as DNA: 42 bases, with reading frame beginning at the first base.